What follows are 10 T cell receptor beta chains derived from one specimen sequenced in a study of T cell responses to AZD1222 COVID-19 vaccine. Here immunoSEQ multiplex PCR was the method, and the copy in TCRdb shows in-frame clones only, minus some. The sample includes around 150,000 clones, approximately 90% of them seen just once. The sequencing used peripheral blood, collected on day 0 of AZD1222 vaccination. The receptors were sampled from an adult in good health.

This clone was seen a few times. In DNA, the CDR3 is TGTGCCAGCAGTTTGAACAGGGTTAATGAAGCTTTCTTT. This gives the protein CASSLNRVNEAFF. The V call is TRBV27, the J call TRBJ1-1, with D tentatively TRBD1 (6 bases). Germline-derived CDR1 and CDR2 are MNHEY and SMNVEV (reference sequence). The CDR3 is made up of 13 amino acids. V gave up 3 bases and J gave up 7 bases, with 12 bases separating them.

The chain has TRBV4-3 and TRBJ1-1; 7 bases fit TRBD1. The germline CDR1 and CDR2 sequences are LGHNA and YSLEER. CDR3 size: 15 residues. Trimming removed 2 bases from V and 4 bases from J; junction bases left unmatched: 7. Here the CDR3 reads CASSQTQGKGTEAFF. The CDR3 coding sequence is TGCGCCAGCAGCCAAACACAGGGGAAGGGCACTGAAGCTTTCTTT.

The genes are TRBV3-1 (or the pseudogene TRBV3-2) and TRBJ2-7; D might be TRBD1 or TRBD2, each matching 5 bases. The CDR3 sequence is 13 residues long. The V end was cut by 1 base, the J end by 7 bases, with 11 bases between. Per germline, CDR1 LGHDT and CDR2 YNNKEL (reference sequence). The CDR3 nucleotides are TGTGCCAGCAGCCAAGGAGGGGCCGCAGAGCAGTACTTC. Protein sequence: CASSQGGAAEQYF.

For the CDR3, the DNA is TGCGCCAGCAGCTGGTTACCCCCGGGACAGGGGGGAACAGATACGCAGTATTTT. As protein: CASSWLPPGQGGTDTQYF. V and J are TRBV5-1 and TRBJ2-3, with 11 bases aligning to TRBD1. This CDR3 contains 18 residues. Trimming cost V 3 bases and J 3 bases; bases outside gene matches: 12. Germline V gives CDR1 SGHRS, CDR2 YFSETQ.

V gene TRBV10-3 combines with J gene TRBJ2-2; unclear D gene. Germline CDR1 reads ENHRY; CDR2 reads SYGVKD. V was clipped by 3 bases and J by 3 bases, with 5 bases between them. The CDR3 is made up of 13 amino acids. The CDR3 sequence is CAISDLDTGELFF. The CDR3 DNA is TGTGCCATCAGTGATCTGGACACCGGGGAGCTGTTTTTT.

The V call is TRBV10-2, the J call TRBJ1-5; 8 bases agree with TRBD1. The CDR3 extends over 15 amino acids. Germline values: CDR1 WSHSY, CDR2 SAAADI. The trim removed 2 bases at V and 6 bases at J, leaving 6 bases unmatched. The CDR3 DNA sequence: TGCGCCAGCAGTGAGCGAGGGACAGGAAGTCAGCCCCAGCATTTT. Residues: CASSERGTGSQPQHF.

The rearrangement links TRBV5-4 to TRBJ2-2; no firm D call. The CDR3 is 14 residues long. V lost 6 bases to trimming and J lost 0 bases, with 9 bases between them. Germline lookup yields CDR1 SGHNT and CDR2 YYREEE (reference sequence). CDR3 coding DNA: TGTGCCAGCACAGTGTCCGCGAACACCGGGGAGCTGTTTTTT. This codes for CASTVSANTGELFF.

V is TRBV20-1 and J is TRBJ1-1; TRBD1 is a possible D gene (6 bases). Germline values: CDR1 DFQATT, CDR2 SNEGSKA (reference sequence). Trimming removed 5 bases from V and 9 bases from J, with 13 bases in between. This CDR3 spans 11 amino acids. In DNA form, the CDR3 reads TGCAGTGCTCTTCGGACAGATCAAGCTTTCTTT. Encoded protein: CSALRTDQAFF.

Here the CDR3 reads CASSPGTSLQYF. The CDR3 region has the DNA TGTGCCAGCAGCCCCGGGACTAGTTTGCAGTATTTT. J is TRBJ2-3 and V is TRBV7-3; 8 bases map to TRBD2. CDR3 length: 12 amino acids. Germline V gives CDR1 SGHTA, CDR2 FQGTGA. The trim removed 5 bases at V and 11 bases at J, leaving 6 bases unmatched.

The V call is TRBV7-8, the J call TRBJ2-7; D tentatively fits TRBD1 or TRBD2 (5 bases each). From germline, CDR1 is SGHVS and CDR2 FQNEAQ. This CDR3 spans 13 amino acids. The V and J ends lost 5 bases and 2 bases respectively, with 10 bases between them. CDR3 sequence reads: CASSGDQAYEQYF. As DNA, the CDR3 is TGTGCCAGCAGCGGGGACCAAGCCTACGAGCAGTACTTC.